Below are 28 T cell receptor beta chains sequenced from a single sample in a study of patients and donors after allogeneic stem cell transplantation. TCRdb re-called the RT-PCR reads through MiXCR, storing one row per CDR3 protein. The repertoire holds hundreds of thousands of distinct CDR3 sequences, with approximately 16% as singletons. The sample was blood, either unsorted or a sorted T cell fraction (not recorded which). All receptors come from a human donor who was either an allogeneic HSCT recipient or a stem cell or donor lymphocyte infusion donor (not recorded which). It is not recorded whose cells these are; they may come from a transplant donor.

There are a few counts of this clonotype. The J gene is TRBJ2-3, the V gene TRBV9; D is ambiguous. V dropped 0 bases and J dropped 6 bases, with 8 bases sitting between them. CDR3 size: 13 residues. CDR1 is SGDLS, CDR2 YYNGEE, per germline. CDR3 protein: CASSVVIGDTQYF. The CDR3 DNA is TGTGCCAGCAGCGTAGTTATTGGTGATACGCAGTATTTT.

In this sample, this clonotype turned up a few times. The chain employs TRBV24-1 and TRBJ2-5; D could derive from TRBD1 or TRBD2 (6 bases each). V was clipped by 5 bases and J by 4 bases, with 10 bases between them. Germline V gene lookup returns CDR1 KGHDR and CDR2 SFDVKD. CDR3 length: 13 residues. This CDR3 reads CATSVGGLETQYF. The CDR3 DNA sequence: TGTGCCACCAGTGTGGGGGGCTTAGAGACCCAGTACTTC.

This clonotype was counted only a few times. CDR3 residues: CSASELAVGANVLTF. DNA for the CDR3: TGCAGTGCTAGCGAACTAGCGGTTGGGGCCAACGTCCTGACTTTC. The chain uses TRBV20-1 and TRBJ2-6; TRBD2 matches at 8 bases. V lost 3 bases and J lost 3; bases outside the gene matches: 4. Per the germline V gene, CDR1 is DFQATT and CDR2 is SNEGSKA (reference sequence). The length of the CDR3 is 15 residues.

Only a few counts were recorded for this clonotype. The chain combines TRBV2 with TRBJ2-5; no firm D call. Germline-derived CDR1 and CDR2 are SNHLY and FYNNEI. V lost 7 bases and J 5 bases, leaving 20 bases between the germline ends. The CDR3 totals 15 residues. The CDR3 sequence is CASTQEINPRETQYF. Written as DNA, the CDR3 is TGTGCCAGCACCCAAGAGATCAACCCTCGGGAGACCCAGTACTTC.

J is TRBJ1-2 and V is TRBV6-1; unclear D gene. With 5 bases removed from V and 10 bases from J, the gap between germline ends came to 23 bases. This CDR3 has 15 amino acids. Germline lookup yields CDR1 MNHNS and CDR2 SASEGT. As DNA, the CDR3 is TGTGCCAGCAGTAGAAAACGCGTGGCAATATCTCCCTACACCTTC. It encodes CASSRKRVAISPYTF.

There are many counts of this clonotype. The chain joins TRBV5-1 to TRBJ2-1; D is unresolved. Trimming left V 0 bases short and J 1 base short, with 8 bases between. There are 15 residues in the CDR3. Looked up from germline, CDR1 is SGHRS and CDR2 is YFSETQ. CDR3 in DNA: TGCGCCAGCAGCTTGGCCTTTCTTTCCTACAATGAGCAGTTCTTC. Translated: CASSLAFLSYNEQFF.

This sequence joins TRBV5-1 and TRBJ1-5; D is unresolved. CDR3 length equals 16 residues. The germline gives CDR1 SGHRS, CDR2 YFSETQ. Between the trimmed V and J ends, which lost 1 base and 2 bases, there was a span of 13 bases. For the CDR3, the DNA is TGCGCCAGCAGCTTGTCTCCCTACGAAGGCAATCAGCCCCAGCATTTT. Translating gives CASSLSPYEGNQPQHF.

There are a few counts of this clonotype. This rearrangement joins TRBV12-3 or TRBV12-4 to TRBJ2-2, with D possibly TRBD2 on 7 matching bases. CDR3 length: 17 residues. Trimming cost V 5 bases and J 6 bases, with 22 bases left between them. As DNA, the CDR3 is TGTGCCAGCAGTCACGCCGGGGGGCGGGAGAAGCCCGGGGAGCTGTTTTTT. Translated, it gives CASSHAGGREKPGELFF.

This rearrangement joins TRBV19 to TRBJ2-1; 9 nucleotides align to TRBD2. V shed 5 bases and J 0 bases; nucleotides not matched to a gene: 17. This CDR3 contains 20 residues. CDR1 and CDR2 (germline): LNHDA, SQIVND (reference sequence). The CDR3 DNA reads TGTGCCAGTAGTGTCCTAGCCCGCGGGAGCGGGAGGAGCTCCTACAATGAGCAGTTCTTC. Amino acid sequence: CASSVLARGSGRSSYNEQFF.

This clonotype was found a few times. The chain carries TRBV12-3 or TRBV12-4 and TRBJ1-1; no firm D call. With 1 base removed from V and 0 bases from J, the gap between germline ends came to 6 bases. The CDR3 is made up of 14 amino acids. The CDR3 sequence: CASSLGLMNTEAFF. The CDR3 region has the DNA TGTGCCAGCAGTTTAGGCTTAATGAACACTGAAGCTTTCTTT.

This clonotype was recorded at least ten times. This chain joins TRBV5-1 and TRBJ1-1; D is perhaps TRBD1 (5 bases). V dropped 4 bases and J dropped 0 bases, with 10 bases sitting between them. CDR3 length equals 14 residues. Germline assignment: CDR1 SGHRS and CDR2 YFSETQ. As DNA, the CDR3 is TGCGCCAGCAGCGCCGGGACGGTGAACACTGAAGCTTTCTTT. This codes for CASSAGTVNTEAFF.

The chain couples TRBV20-1 to TRBJ1-5, with 7 bases matching TRBD1. The CDR3 runs 14 residues. CDR1 and CDR2 (germline): DFQATT, SNEGSKA (reference sequence). Trimming at V came to 6 bases and at J to 3 bases, leaving 8 bases not matched to a gene. The CDR3 protein is CSADPGQFNQPQHF. In nucleotides, the CDR3 is TGCAGTGCGGACCCGGGACAGTTCAATCAGCCCCAGCATTTT.

The genes are TRBV5-6 and TRBJ2-3, with 9 bases aligning to TRBD2. CDR1 and CDR2 from the germline V gene are SGHDT and YYEEEE. The V and J ends lost 0 bases and 6 bases, in that order; junction bases with no gene match: 2. This CDR3 region has 14 residues. The CDR3 DNA is TGTGCCAGCAGCTTGGTAGCGGGAGTGGATACGCAGTATTTT. Its translation is CASSLVAGVDTQYF. Supplemented by reference TRBV5-6 and TRBJ2-3, the full variable domain reads DAGVTQSPTHLIKTRGQQVTLRCSPKSGHDTVSWYQQALGQGPQFIFQYYEEEERQRGNFPDRFSGHQFPNYSSELNVNALLLGDSALYLCASSLVAGVDTQYFGPGTRLTVL.

A few counts support this clonotype. The V gene is TRBV7-9, the J gene TRBJ2-1, with 8 bases lining up with TRBD2. V lost 5 bases, J lost 8 bases, and 14 bases stayed unmatched. The germline gives CDR1 SEHNR, CDR2 FQNEAQ (reference sequence). This CDR3 region has 16 residues. For the CDR3, the DNA is TGTGCCAGCAGCCCTCAACGGGGGGGAGCAATTCATGAGCAGTTCTTC. This encodes CASSPQRGGAIHEQFF.

This clonotype has just a few counts. V is TRBV5-8 and J is TRBJ1-1; D uncertain. Germline lookup yields CDR1 SGHTS and CDR2 YDEGEE. The CDR3 length is 12 residues. V lost 4 bases, J lost 8 bases, and 12 bases lay in between. The CDR3 loop is CASSGNRREAFF. The CDR3, as DNA: TGTGCCAGCAGCGGGAATAGGAGGGAAGCTTTCTTT.

In this sample, this clonotype turned up a few times. The V gene is TRBV29-1, the J gene TRBJ1-2; D uncertain. Trimming took off 3 bases at V and 4 bases at J, with 6 bases between the two ends. Germline V gene sequence: CDR1 SQVTM, CDR2 ANQGSEA. This CDR3 spans 11 amino acids. This CDR3 is CSVEGVYGYTF. The CDR3 DNA sequence: TGCAGCGTTGAGGGTGTCTATGGCTACACCTTC. Supplemented by reference TRBV29-1 and TRBJ1-2, the full variable domain reads SAVISQKPSRDICQRGTSLTIQCQVDSQVTMMFWYRQQPGQSLTLIATANQGSEATYESGFVIDKFPISRPNLTFSTLTVSNMSPEDSSIYLCSVEGVYGYTFGSGTRLTVV.

The chain employs TRBV5-1 and TRBJ2-3, with a weak D call TRBD2 (6 bases). The ends were cut back, 2 bases at V and 2 bases at J, with 18 bases in the middle. Germline lookup yields CDR1 SGHRS and CDR2 YFSETQ. The CDR3 is 17 amino acids. The CDR3 DNA is TGCGCCAGCAGCTTAGTTCCTGGGGCTAGCGTCACAGATACGCAGTATTTT. Amino acids: CASSLVPGASVTDTQYF.

This clonotype was counted a few times. The chain recombines TRBV5-5 with TRBJ2-5; TRBD2 matches 10 bases. Germline CDR1 and CDR2: SGHKS and YYEKEE (reference sequence). The CDR3 has 15 residues. V shed 1 base and J 2 bases; nucleotides not matched to a gene: 2. CDR3 sequence: CASSLTSGVQETQYF. CDR3 coding DNA: TGTGCCAGCAGCTTGACTAGCGGGGTGCAAGAGACCCAGTACTTC.

This clonotype occurred a few times. The V gene is TRBV20-1, the J gene TRBJ2-5; tentatively, D is TRBD2 (6 bases). Germline values: CDR1 DFQATT, CDR2 SNEGSKA (reference sequence). This CDR3 is built from 14 residues. The V end lost 3 bases, the J end lost 5 bases, and 16 bases lay between the germline ends. In DNA form, the CDR3 reads TGCAGTGCTAGTTACGGCGGGGCTGGGGAGACCCAGTACTTC. As protein: CSASYGGAGETQYF.

This chain joins TRBV20-1 and TRBJ2-1; D is undetermined. V was trimmed by 3 bases and J by 12 bases, leaving 9 bases between them. Germline V lookup: CDR1 DFQATT, CDR2 SNEGSKA (reference sequence). This CDR3 contains 10 residues. The CDR3 nucleotides read TGCAGTGCTAGCGACGATAGGCAGTTCTTC. This gives the protein CSASDDRQFF.

The chain joins TRBV12-3 or TRBV12-4 to TRBJ1-1; TRBD1 agrees at 9 bases. The V and J ends lost 6 bases and 7 bases, in that order; junction bases with no gene match: 9. The length of the CDR3 is 14 residues. CDR3 in amino acids: CASSQNRGPDEAFF. CDR3 in DNA: TGTGCCAGCAGCCAAAACAGGGGGCCGGATGAAGCTTTCTTT.

This chain connects TRBV4-3 to TRBJ2-2, with a weak D call TRBD1 (6 bases). The CDR3 totals 17 residues. The ends were cut back, 4 bases at V and 4 bases at J, with 19 bases in the middle. Germline V gene sequence: CDR1 LGHNA, CDR2 YSLEER. The CDR3 DNA sequence: TGCGCCAGCAGCCTGATGGGGGCCGGAACACTCACCGGGGAGCTGTTTTTT. Protein: CASSLMGAGTLTGELFF.

This clonotype has a handful of counts. This rearrangement joins TRBV12-3 or TRBV12-4 to TRBJ2-6; 8 bases map to TRBD1. Trimming removed 6 bases from V and 0 bases from J; junction bases left unmatched: 10. This CDR3 has 18 residues. CDR3 amino acids: CASSGTGGLSSGANVLTF. The CDR3 DNA reads as TGTGCCAGCAGCGGTACAGGGGGTTTAAGCTCTGGGGCCAACGTCCTGACTTTC.

This clonotype was seen ten or more times. The chain employs TRBV11-2 and TRBJ2-4; D not certain. The CDR3 has 14 amino acids. V was cut by 6 bases and J by 0 bases, with 9 bases left in between. CDR1 is SGHAT, CDR2 FQNNGV, per germline. CDR3 sequence: CASRPLGAKNIQYF. The DNA for the CDR3 is TGTGCCAGCAGGCCTCTTGGAGCCAAAAACATTCAGTACTTC.

This clonotype was counted only a few times. The rearrangement joins TRBV20-1 to TRBJ2-3; TRBD2 matches 14 bases. The CDR3 runs to 14 residues. CDR1 is DFQATT and CDR2 is SNEGSKA in the germline V gene (reference sequence). V was pared by 6 bases and J by 4 bases, with 3 bases of the junction left unmatched. CDR3 DNA: TGCAGTGCCAGACTAGCGGGAGGGCCAGATACGCAGTATTTT. Protein product: CSARLAGGPDTQYF.

J is TRBJ2-4 and V is TRBV3-1; 12 bases fit TRBD2. The ends lost 4 bases at V and 2 bases at J; junction bases unmatched: 15. CDR3 length equals 20 residues. Germline CDR1 and CDR2: LGHDT and YNNKEL (reference sequence). The CDR3 reads CASSLPLLAGGPGTKNIQYF. The CDR3 DNA is TGTGCCAGCAGCCTGCCTCTCCTAGCGGGGGGGCCAGGTACCAAAAACATTCAGTACTTC.

This clonotype was seen a few times. The CDR3 protein is CSARDTGSRGTGELFF. DNA for the CDR3: TGCAGTGCTAGAGATACCGGATCCAGAGGGACCGGGGAGCTGTTTTTT. The chain uses TRBV20-1 and TRBJ2-2; D might be TRBD2 (5 bases). CDR1 and CDR2 from the germline V gene are DFQATT and SNEGSKA (reference sequence). This CDR3 has 16 amino acids. The germline V and J ends were trimmed by 0 bases and 5 bases, with 16 bases remaining between them.

In this sample, this clonotype turned up many times. The genes are TRBV18 and TRBJ2-7; 7 nucleotides line up with TRBD1. Germline lookup yields CDR1 KGHSH and CDR2 LQKENI. The CDR3 spans 12 residues. J lost 3 bases, V lost 5 bases, and 1 base had no gene match. This CDR3 is CASSGTVYEQYF. CDR3 nucleotides: TGTGCCAGCTCAGGGACAGTCTACGAGCAGTACTTC.